This TCR beta chain was identified during a study of shared clonotypes between healthy human individuals. Whole-study results and caveats: Sorted-subset sequencing was shown by rarefaction to be incomplete despite large depth.

The germline gives CDR1 SGHRS, CDR2 YFSETQ. The length of the CDR3 is 13 residues. Trimming pared 2 bases from V and 4 bases from J, leaving 9 bases between. This clone was seen a handful of times. What it binds is unknown. Method: immunoSEQ multiplex PCR; TCRdb's copy keeps in-frame clones and lacks some. The repertoire includes 2,500,000 or so clones, around 90% of them detected once, and roughly 0.15% sits in the top ten. The chain is built from TRBV5-1 and TRBJ2-5; D may correspond to TRBD1 or TRBD2 (5 bases each). The receptor was derived from a man aged 18 to 30 in good health. Sequencing was performed on naive CD4+ T cells sorted from blood. Subset defined: CD45RA+ positively selected. CDR3 nucleotides: TGCGCCAGCAGCTTTTGGGACCTAGAGACCCAGTACTTC. Protein: CASSFWDLETQYF.